This TCR beta chain was recorded in a study of regulatory T cells in long-lasting Graves disease. Study-level points and caveats: Lower TCR diversity was seen in persistent Graves' patients than in newly diagnosed ones. Preferential use of TRBV28, TRBJ1-2 and TRBJ2-5 was seen in persistent disease. The study found persistent patients shared more public clonotypes (more than 2,500) than new patients (about 1,000).

The sample holds many counts of this clonotype. Its specificity is unknown. V was pared by 0 bases and J by 1 base, with 11 bases between. Germline V gives CDR1 SGHRS, CDR2 YFSETQ. The CDR3 contains 16 residues. The time point: newly diagnosed GD, antithyroid drugs for less than 3 months. Following extraction of RNA from PBMCs, that RNA was used to make the TCR library. The diagnosis of Graves' disease used American Thyroid Association guidelines. The authors built TCR beta libraries using iRepertoire HTBI primers and Arm-PCR of CDR3 regions. A single record per CDR3 protein comes from TCRdb applying MiXCR to the multiplex PCR reads. Of roughly 380,000 distinct CDR3 sequences listed, around 15% were seen once; the top ten hold 20% to 25%.

The V and J genes are TRBV5-1 and TRBJ2-1; unclear D gene. The receptor comes from a female donor with Graves disease. Specimen: peripheral blood mononuclear cells (PBMCs), collected at new diagnosis, from a patient treated with antithyroid drugs. CDR3 sequence: CASSLAEGLSYNEQFF. The CDR3 nucleotides are TGCGCCAGCAGCTTGGCCGAAGGGTTATCCTACAATGAGCAGTTCTTC. Variable domain in full (rest from reference TRBV5-1 and TRBJ2-1): KAGVTQTPRYLIKTRGQQVTLSCSPISGHRSVSWYQQTPGQGLQFLFEYFSETQRNKGNFPGRFSGRQFSNSRSEMNVSTLELGDSALYLCASSLAEGLSYNEQFFGPGTRLTVL.